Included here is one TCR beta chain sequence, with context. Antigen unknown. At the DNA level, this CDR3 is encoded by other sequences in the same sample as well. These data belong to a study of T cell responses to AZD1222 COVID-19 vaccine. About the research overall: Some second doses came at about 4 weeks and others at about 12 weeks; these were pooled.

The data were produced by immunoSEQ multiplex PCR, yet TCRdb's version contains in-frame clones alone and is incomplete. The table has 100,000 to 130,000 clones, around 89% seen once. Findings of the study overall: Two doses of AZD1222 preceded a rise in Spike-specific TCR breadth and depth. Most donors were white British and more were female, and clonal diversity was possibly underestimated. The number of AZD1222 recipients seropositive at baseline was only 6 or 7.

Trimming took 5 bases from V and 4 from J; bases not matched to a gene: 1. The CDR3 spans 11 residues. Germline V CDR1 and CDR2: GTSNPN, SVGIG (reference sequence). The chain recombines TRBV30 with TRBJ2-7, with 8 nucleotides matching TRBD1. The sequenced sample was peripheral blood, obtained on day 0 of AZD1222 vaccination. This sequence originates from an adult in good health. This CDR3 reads CAWGQGYEQYF. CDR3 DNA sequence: TGTGCCTGGGGACAGGGATACGAGCAGTACTTC.